This T cell receptor beta chain was recorded in a study of CD8 T cells in Susac syndrome. The V and J ends lost 5 bases and 8 bases respectively, with 15 bases between them. This CDR3 is built from 13 residues. On this clonotype: No conserved phenylalanine or tryptophan ends this CDR3, so it is likely a read error.

Random hexamers were used to reverse transcribe an amount of roughly 0.5 to 1 ug RNA. An immunoSEQ multiplex PCR generated amplified TCR beta CDR3 products spanning 54 Vbeta and 13 Jbeta. TCRdb re-called the immunoSEQ multiplex PCR reads with MiXCR, one entry per CDR3 protein. The data contain nearly 200,000 distinct CDR3 sequences, about 95% of them singletons. Sequenced sample: CD4+ T cells from PBMCs. This TCR derives from a human donor with multiple sclerosis. The chain joins TRBV12-3 or TRBV12-4 to TRBJ1-1; D remains unclear. The CDR3 DNA sequence: TGTGCCAGCAGTCCGCGACGCGCGGGAGAAGCTTTCCTT. Translating gives CASSPRRAGEAFL.